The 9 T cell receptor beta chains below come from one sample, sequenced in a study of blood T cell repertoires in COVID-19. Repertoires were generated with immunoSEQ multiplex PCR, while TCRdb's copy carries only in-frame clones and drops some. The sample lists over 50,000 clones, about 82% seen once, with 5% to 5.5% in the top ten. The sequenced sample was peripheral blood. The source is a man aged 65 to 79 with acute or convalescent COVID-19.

The CDR3 DNA follows: TGTGCCAGCAGTTTGCGGGGGATCACAGATACGCAGTATTTT. Translating gives CASSLRGITDTQYF. The chain employs TRBV27 and TRBJ2-3; 7 bases align to TRBD2. J was trimmed by 2 bases and V by 3 bases; bases with no gene match: 2. From germline, CDR1 is MNHEY and CDR2 SMNVEV (reference sequence). This CDR3 has 14 amino acids.

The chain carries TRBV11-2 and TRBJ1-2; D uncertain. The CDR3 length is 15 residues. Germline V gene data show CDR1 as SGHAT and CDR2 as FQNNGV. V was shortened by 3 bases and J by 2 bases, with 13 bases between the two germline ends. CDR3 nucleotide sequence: TGTGCCAGCAGCTTTTTCGGCGGTCAAAACTATGGCTACACCTTC. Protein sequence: CASSFFGGQNYGYTF.

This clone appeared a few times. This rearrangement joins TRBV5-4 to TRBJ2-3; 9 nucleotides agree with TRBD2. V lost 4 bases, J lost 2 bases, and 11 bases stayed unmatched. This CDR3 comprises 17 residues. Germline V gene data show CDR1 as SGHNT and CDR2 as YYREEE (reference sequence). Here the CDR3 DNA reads TGTGCCAGCAGCCCCCTCGGGGCGGGGGGGACCACAGATACGCAGTATTTT. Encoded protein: CASSPLGAGGTTDTQYF.

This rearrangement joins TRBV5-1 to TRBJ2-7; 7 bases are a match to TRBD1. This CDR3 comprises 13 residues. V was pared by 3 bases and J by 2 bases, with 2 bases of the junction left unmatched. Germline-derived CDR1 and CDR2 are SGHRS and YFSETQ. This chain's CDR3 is CASSSTGAYEQYF. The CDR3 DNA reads TGCGCCAGCAGCTCCACAGGGGCCTACGAGCAGTACTTC.

DNA for the CDR3: TGTGCCAGCAGCCAAGGCTACTCCTACGAGCAGTACTTC. This gives the protein CASSQGYSYEQYF. The chain couples TRBV14 to TRBJ2-7, with unresolved D. Trimming cost V 1 base and J 0 bases, with 4 bases left between them. CDR1 is SGHDN and CDR2 is FVKESK in the germline V gene. The CDR3 loop spans 13 amino acids.

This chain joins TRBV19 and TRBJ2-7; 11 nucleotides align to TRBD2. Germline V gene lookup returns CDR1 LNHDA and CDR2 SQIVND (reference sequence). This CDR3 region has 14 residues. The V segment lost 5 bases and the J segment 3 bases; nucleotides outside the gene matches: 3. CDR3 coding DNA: TGTGCCAGTAGTCATAGCGGGGGGGACTACGAGCAGTACTTC. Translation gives CASSHSGGDYEQYF.

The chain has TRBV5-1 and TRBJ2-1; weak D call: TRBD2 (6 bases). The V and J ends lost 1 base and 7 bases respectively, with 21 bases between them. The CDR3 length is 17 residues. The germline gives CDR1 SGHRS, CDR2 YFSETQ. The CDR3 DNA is TGCGCCAGCAGCTTGAGTCCCCCGACGCTAGCGAGGAATGAGCAGTTCTTC. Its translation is CASSLSPPTLARNEQFF.

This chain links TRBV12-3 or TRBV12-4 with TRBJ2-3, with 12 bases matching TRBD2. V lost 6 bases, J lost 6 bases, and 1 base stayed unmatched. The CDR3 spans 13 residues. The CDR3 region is CASSGTSGDTQYF. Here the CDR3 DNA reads TGTGCCAGCAGCGGGACTAGCGGGGATACGCAGTATTTT.

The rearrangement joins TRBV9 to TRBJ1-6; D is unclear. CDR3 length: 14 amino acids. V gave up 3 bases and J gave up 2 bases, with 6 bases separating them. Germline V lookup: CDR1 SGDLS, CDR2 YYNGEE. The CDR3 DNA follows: TGTGCCAGCAGCGACAACACCTATAATTCACCCCTCCACTTT. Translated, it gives CASSDNTYNSPLHF.